The text below deals with one T cell receptor beta chain. Unmatched junction bases numbered 3, after V lost 3 bases and J lost 0 bases. Per the germline V gene, CDR1 is SGDLS and CDR2 is YYNGEE. The CDR3 consists of 15 residues. This specimen belongs to a study of T cell responses to AZD1222 COVID-19 vaccine. The data were produced by immunoSEQ multiplex PCR, yet TCRdb's version contains in-frame clones alone and is incomplete. This sample has about 140,000 clones; approximately 90% occur once, and the top ten carry approximately 1.6%. The receptor's source is an adult in good health. The chain recombines TRBV9 with TRBJ1-5, with 7 positions matching TRBD1. The sequencing used peripheral blood, collected on day 0 of AZD1222 vaccination. The DNA for the CDR3 is TGTGCCAGCAGCGGGGACAGCAATAGCAATCAGCCCCAGCATTTT. Protein product: CASSGDSNSNQPQHF.